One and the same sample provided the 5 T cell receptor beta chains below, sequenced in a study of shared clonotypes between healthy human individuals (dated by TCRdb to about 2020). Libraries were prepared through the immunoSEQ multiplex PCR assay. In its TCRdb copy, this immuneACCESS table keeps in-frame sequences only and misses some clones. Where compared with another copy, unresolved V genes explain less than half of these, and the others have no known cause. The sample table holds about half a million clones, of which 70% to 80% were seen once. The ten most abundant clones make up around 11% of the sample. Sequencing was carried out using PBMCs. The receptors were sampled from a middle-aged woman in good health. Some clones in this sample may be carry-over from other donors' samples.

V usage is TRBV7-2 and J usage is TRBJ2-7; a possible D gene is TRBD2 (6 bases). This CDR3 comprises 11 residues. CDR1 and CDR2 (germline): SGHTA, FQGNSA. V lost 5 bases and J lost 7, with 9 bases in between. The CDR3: CASSPREEQYF. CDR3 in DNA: TGTGCCAGCAGCCCCCGGGAGGAGCAGTACTTC.

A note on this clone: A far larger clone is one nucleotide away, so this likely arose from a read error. DNA for the CDR3: TGCGTCAGCAGCCAAGTCGATGTAGATTATGGCTACACCTTC. As protein: CVSSQVDVDYGYTF. This chain connects TRBV4-1 to TRBJ1-2; D gene unclear. Germline values: CDR1 MGHRA, CDR2 YSYEKL. The length of the CDR3 is 14 residues.

CDR3 DNA sequence: TGCGCCAGCAGCTCCGCCCCGGGGACTAGCCTCAACAATGAGCAGTTCTTC. Its translation: CASSSAPGTSLNNEQFF. The chain is built from TRBV5-1 and TRBJ2-1; 9 bases line up with TRBD2. Trimming cost V 3 bases and J 5 bases; bases outside gene matches: 12. Germline V CDR1 and CDR2: SGHRS, YFSETQ. CDR3 length: 17 amino acids.

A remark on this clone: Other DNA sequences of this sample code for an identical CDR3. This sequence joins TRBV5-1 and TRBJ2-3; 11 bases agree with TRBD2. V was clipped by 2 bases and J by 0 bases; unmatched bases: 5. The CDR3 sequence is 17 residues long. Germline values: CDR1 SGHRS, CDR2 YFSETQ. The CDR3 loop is CASSFTSGRGSTDTQYF. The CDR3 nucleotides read TGCGCCAGCAGCTTTACTAGCGGGAGAGGCAGCACAGATACGCAGTATTTT.

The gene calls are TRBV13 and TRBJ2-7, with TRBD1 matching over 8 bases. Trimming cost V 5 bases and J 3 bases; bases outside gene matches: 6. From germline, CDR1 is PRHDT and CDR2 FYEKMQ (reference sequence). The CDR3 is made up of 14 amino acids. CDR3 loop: CASSPRDRLYEQYF. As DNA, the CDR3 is TGTGCCAGCAGCCCCCGGGACAGGCTCTACGAGCAGTACTTC.